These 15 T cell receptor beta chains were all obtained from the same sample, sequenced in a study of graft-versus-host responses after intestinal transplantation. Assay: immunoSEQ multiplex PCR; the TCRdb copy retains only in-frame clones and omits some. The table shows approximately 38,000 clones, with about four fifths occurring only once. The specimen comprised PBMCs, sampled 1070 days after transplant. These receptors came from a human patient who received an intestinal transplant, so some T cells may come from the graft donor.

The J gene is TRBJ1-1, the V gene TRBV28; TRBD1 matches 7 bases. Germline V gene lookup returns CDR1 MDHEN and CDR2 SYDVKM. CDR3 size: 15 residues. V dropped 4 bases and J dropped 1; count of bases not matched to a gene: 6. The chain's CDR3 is CASSSGGGGNTEAFF. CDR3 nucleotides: TGTGCCAGCAGTTCAGGGGGGGGTGGGAACACTGAAGCTTTCTTT.

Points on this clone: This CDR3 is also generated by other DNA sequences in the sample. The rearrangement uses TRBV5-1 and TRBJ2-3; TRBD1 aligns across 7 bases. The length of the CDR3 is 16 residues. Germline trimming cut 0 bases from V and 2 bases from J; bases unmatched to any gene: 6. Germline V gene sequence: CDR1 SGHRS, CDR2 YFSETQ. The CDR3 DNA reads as TGCGCCAGCAGCTTGGGTTGGGGACAGTCCACAGATACGCAGTATTTT. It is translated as CASSLGWGQSTDTQYF.

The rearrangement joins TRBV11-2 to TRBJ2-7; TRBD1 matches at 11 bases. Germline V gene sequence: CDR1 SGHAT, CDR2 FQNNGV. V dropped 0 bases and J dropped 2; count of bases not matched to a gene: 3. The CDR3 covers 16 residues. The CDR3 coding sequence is TGTGCCAGCAGCTTAGAGGGGACAGGGGGTACCTACGAGCAGTACTTC. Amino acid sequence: CASSLEGTGGTYEQYF.

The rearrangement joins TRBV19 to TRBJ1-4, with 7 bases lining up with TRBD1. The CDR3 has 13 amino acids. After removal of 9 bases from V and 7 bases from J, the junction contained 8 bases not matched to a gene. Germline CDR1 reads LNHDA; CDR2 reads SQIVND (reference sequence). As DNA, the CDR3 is TGTGCCAGCAGGTCGGCAGGGGGTGAAAAACTGTTTTTT. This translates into CASRSAGGEKLFF.

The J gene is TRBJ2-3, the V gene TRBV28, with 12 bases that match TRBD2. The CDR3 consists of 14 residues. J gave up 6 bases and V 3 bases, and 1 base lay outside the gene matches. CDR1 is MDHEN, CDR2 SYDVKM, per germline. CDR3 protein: CASSFLAGGDTQYF. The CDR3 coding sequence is TGTGCCAGCAGTTTTCTAGCGGGAGGGGATACGCAGTATTTT. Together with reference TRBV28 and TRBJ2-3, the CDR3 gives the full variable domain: DVKVTQSSRYLVKRTGEKVFLECVQDMDHENMFWYRQDPGLGLRLIYFSYDVKMKEKGDIPEGYSVSREKKERFSLILESASTNQTSMYLCASSFLAGGDTQYFGPGTRLTVL.

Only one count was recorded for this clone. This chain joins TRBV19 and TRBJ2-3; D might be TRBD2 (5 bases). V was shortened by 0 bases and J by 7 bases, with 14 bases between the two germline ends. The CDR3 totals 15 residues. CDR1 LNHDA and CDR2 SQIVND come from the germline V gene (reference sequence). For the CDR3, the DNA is TGTGCCAGTAGTATAGATCGGGAAGATCGACATACGCAGTATTTT. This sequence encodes CASSIDREDRHTQYF.

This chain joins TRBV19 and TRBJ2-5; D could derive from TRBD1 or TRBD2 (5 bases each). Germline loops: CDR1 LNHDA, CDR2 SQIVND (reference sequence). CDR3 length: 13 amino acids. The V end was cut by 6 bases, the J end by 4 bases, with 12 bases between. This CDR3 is CASRSRGGETQYF. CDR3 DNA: TGTGCCAGTAGGTCCCGGGGCGGAGAGACCCAGTACTTC.

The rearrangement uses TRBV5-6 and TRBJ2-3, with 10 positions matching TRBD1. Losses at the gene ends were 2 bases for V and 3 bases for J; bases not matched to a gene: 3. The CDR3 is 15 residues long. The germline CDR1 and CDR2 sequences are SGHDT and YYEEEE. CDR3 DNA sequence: TGTGCCAGCAGCTTAGACAGGGGGCTAACAGATACGCAGTATTTT. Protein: CASSLDRGLTDTQYF.

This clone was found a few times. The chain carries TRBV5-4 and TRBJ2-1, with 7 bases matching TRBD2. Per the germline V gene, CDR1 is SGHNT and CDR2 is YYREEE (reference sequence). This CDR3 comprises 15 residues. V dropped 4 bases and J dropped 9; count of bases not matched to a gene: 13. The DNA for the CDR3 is TGTGCCAGCAGCCGTGGGGGAGAGGCTAGCGGTGAGCAGTTCTTC. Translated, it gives CASSRGGEASGEQFF.

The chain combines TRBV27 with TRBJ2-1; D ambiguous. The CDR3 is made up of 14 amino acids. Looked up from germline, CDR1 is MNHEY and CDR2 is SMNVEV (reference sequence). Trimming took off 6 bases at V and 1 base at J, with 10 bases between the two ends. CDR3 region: CASRGSESYNEQFF. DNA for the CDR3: TGTGCCAGCAGGGGATCAGAGTCCTACAATGAGCAGTTCTTC.

CDR3 sequence (DNA): TGTGCCAGCAGCCAAGACGTTGCGGGGGTCTTATCGGGTGAGCAGTACTTC. Translated, it gives CASSQDVAGVLSGEQYF. The genes are TRBV4-2 and TRBJ2-7; 7 bases agree with TRBD2. The CDR3 runs 17 residues. J was trimmed by 7 bases and V by 0 bases; bases with no gene match: 15. CDR1 is LGHNA, CDR2 YNFKEQ, per germline.

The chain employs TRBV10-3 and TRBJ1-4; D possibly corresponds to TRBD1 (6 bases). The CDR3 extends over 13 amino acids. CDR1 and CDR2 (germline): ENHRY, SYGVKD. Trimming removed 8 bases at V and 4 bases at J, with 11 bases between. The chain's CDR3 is CAIGGGNNEKLFF. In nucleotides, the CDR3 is TGTGCCATCGGAGGGGGTAATAATGAAAAACTGTTTTTT.

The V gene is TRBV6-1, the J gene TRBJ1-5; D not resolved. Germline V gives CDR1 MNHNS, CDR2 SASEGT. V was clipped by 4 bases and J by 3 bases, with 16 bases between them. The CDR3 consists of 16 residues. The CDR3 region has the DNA TGTGCCAGCAGTGGGCGAGGGAGGAGTTTCAATCAGCCCCAGCATTTT. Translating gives CASSGRGRSFNQPQHF.

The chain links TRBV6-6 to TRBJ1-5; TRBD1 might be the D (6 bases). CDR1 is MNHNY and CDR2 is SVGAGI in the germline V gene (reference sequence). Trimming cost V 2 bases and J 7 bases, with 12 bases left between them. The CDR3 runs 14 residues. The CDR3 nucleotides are TGTGCCAGCAGTTACACAGGGTCAGGCCAGCCCCAGCATTTT. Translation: CASSYTGSGQPQHF.

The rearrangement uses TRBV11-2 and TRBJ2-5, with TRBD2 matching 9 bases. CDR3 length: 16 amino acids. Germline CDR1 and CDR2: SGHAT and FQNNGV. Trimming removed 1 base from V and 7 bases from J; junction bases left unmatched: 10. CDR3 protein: CASSLVGGRALGTQYF. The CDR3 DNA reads TGTGCCAGCAGCTTAGTAGGCGGGAGGGCCTTGGGGACCCAGTACTTC.